Presented here are 9 T cell receptor beta chains from one specimen sequenced in a study of early stage breast cancer tumors. The assay was immunoSEQ multiplex PCR, and TCRdb's table has in-frame clones only and misses some. This table holds tens of thousands of clones, around three quarters found once. The sample was blood. The source of these receptors is a person between 30 and 45 years old with breast cancer.

The gene calls are TRBV27 and TRBJ2-5; D is possibly TRBD2 (5 bases). The CDR3 totals 17 residues. Trimming shortened V by 6 bases and J by 2 bases, and 22 bases separated the two germline ends. CDR1 is MNHEY and CDR2 is SMNVEV in the germline V gene (reference sequence). The CDR3 spells CASSRSDRGRWQETQYF. DNA of the CDR3: TGTGCCAGCAGCCGCAGTGATCGAGGGCGGTGGCAAGAGACCCAGTACTTC.

This clone is medium-sized (0.01 to 0.1%). The J gene is TRBJ1-1, the V gene TRBV7-6, with 8 bases identical to TRBD1. Trimming cost V 5 bases and J 0 bases; bases outside gene matches: 2. CDR3 length: 14 amino acids. Germline assignment: CDR1 SGHVS and CDR2 FNYEAQ. CDR3 residues: CASSAGGLNTEAFF. CDR3 nucleotide sequence: TGTGCCAGCAGCGCAGGGGGCCTGAACACTGAAGCTTTCTTT.

V and J are TRBV7-2 and TRBJ1-2; no clear D gene. Germline V lookup: CDR1 SGHTA, CDR2 FQGNSA. With 3 bases removed from V and 8 bases from J, the gap between germline ends came to 16 bases. The CDR3 spans 14 residues. The CDR3 DNA reads TGTGCCAGCAGCTTGCCCCGCGGGGATTTAGGCTACACCTTC. Encoded protein: CASSLPRGDLGYTF.

The J gene is TRBJ1-5, the V gene TRBV30; D not resolved. Germline lookup yields CDR1 GTSNPN and CDR2 SVGIG (reference sequence). The V gene lost 3 bases and the J gene lost 2 bases, with 8 bases spanning the gap. The CDR3 consists of 13 residues. CDR3 sequence: CAWRVGGNQPQHF. DNA of the CDR3: TGTGCCTGGAGAGTAGGTGGCAATCAGCCCCAGCATTTT. The whole variable domain, filled in from reference TRBV30 and TRBJ1-5, reads SQTIHQWPATLVQPVGSPLSLECTVEGTSNPNLYWYRQAAGRGLQLLFYSVGIGQISSEVPQNLSASRPQDRQFILSSKKLLLSDSGFYLCAWRVGGNQPQHFGDGTRLSIL.

This chain uses TRBV10-3 with TRBJ1-1, with D maybe TRBD1 (6 bases). Per the germline V gene, CDR1 is ENHRY and CDR2 is SYGVKD. The V and J ends lost 4 bases and 5 bases respectively, with 14 bases between them. The CDR3 length is 14 residues. In DNA form, the CDR3 reads TGTGCCATCAGTGCGGGGGCGAAGGTAACTGAAGCTTTCTTT. Translating it yields CAISAGAKVTEAFF.

J is TRBJ1-2 and V is TRBV9; weak D call: TRBD1 (6 bases). The V gene's germline CDR1 is SGDLS and CDR2 YYNGEE. Trimming took 3 bases from V and 6 from J, leaving 21 bases between them. The CDR3 is 16 amino acids. The CDR3 is CASSDRDMESWDGYTF. The CDR3 DNA is TGTGCCAGCAGCGACCGGGACATGGAATCCTGGGATGGCTACACCTTC.

This sequence joins TRBV6-1 and TRBJ2-7; no firm D call. CDR1 MNHNS and CDR2 SASEGT come from the germline V gene. The CDR3 extends over 13 amino acids. V was clipped by 11 bases and J by 4 bases, with 18 bases between them. CDR3 DNA: TGTGCCGCGGTAAGGGTAAATTCATACGAGCAGTACTTC. Its translation: CAAVRVNSYEQYF.

The chain has TRBV21-1 and TRBJ1-3. TRBV21-1 corresponds to a pseudogene. CDR3 length: 16 amino acids. CDR3 residues: CASSLTRGGSGNTIYF. The DNA for the CDR3 is TGTGCCAGCAGCCTCACGAGGGGGGGCTCTGGAAACACCATATATTTT.

The rearrangement links TRBV7-9 to TRBJ2-7; 8 bases map to TRBD2. V lost 6 bases to trimming and J lost 4 bases; unmatched junction nucleotides: 8. Germline V gene sequence: CDR1 SEHNR, CDR2 FQNEAQ (reference sequence). The CDR3 has 14 residues. The CDR3 sequence: CASRNGRARYEQYF. CDR3 nucleotide sequence: TGTGCCAGCAGGAACGGGAGGGCAAGGTACGAGCAGTACTTC.